There are many counts of the clone carrying this TCR beta chain. The antigen is unknown. The data stem from a study of response to subunit inactivated influenza vaccine. One entry per CDR3 protein results from TCRdb running MiXCR on the RT-PCR reads. This sample has about 700,000 distinct CDR3 sequences; more than 11% occur once, and the top ten carry less than 7%. The CDR3 extends over 11 amino acids. Germline V lookup: CDR1 SQVTM, CDR2 ANQGSEA. V lost 2 bases, J lost 2 bases, and 4 bases lay in between. Findings and limits, study-wide: The authors offered the suggestion that each seasonal influenza vaccination recruits few new T cells.

Sample: PBMCs from blood, taken 14 to 15 days before vaccination. The clonotype comes from a man between 45 and 60 years old who received an inactivated influenza vaccine. This chain connects TRBV29-1 to TRBJ2-7; D remains unclear. DNA for the CDR3: TGCAGCGTTGAAACTCCCTACGAGCAGTACTTC. Its translation is CSVETPYEQYF.